A selection of T cell receptor beta chains follows, all from one sample in a study of OX40 agonist ivuxolimab in advanced cancers. Clones were sequenced by immunoSEQ multiplex PCR, and TCRdb holds only the in-frame ones, with some missing. This sample yields tens of thousands of clones, of which more than 70% are seen a single time; around 0.18% belongs to the top ten. Here the sequenced sample was CD4+ or CD8+ T cells sorted from blood, taken in a trial of the OX40 agonist ivuxolimab. All receptors derive from an adult with an advanced solid tumor such as melanoma, head and neck, liver or kidney cancer. Each CDR3 is given with its conserved first and last residue. The D gene is left open where the match is weak.

j_call d_call v_call cdr3_aa cdr3_nt
TRBJ1-4 - TRBV25-1 CASSKTSVNEKLFF TGTGCCAGCAGCAAGACATCCGTCAATGAAAAACTGTTTTTT
TRBJ2-5 - TRBV21-1 CASSDGLAVGGGETQYF TGTGCCAGCAGCGACGGGTTAGCGGTGGGAGGCGGGGAGACCCAGTACTTC
TRBJ1-5 TRBD1 TRBV19 CASSRDRGIGQPQHF TGTGCCAGTAGTAGGGACAGGGGAATAGGGCAGCCCCAGCATTTT
TRBJ1-5 - TRBV9 CASSADPNSNQPQHF TGTGCCAGCAGCGCCGACCCCAATAGCAATCAGCCCCAGCATTTT
TRBJ2-5 TRBD1 TRBV25-1 CASSESGQGGETQYF TGTGCCAGCAGTGAATCGGGACAGGGGGGAGAGACCCAGTACTTC
TRBJ1-1 - TRBV5-1 CASRGESFTEAFF TGCGCCAGCAGGGGCGAGTCGTTCACTGAAGCTTTCTTT
TRBJ1-2 TRBD1 TRBV27 CASRPRDRVRGYTF TGTGCCAGCAGACCTCGAGACAGGGTCCGGGGCTACACCTTC
TRBJ1-4 TRBD1 TRBV5-1 CASSFGDRGNEKLFF TGCGCCAGCAGCTTTGGGGACAGGGGTAATGAAAAACTGTTTTTT
TRBJ2-2 - TRBV5-1 CASSSSGDHTGELFF TGCGCCAGCAGCAGCTCAGGGGACCACACCGGGGAGCTGTTTTTT
TRBJ2-3 - TRBV25-1 CASTGVADTQYF TGTGCCAGCACCGGAGTGGCAGATACGCAGTATTTT
TRBJ2-1 - TRBV14 CASSPFGGNYNEQFF TGTGCCAGCAGCCCTTTTGGCGGGAACTACAATGAGCAGTTCTTC
TRBJ1-6 TRBD1 TRBV28 CASSPSTGEFSPLHF TGTGCCAGCAGTCCATCGACAGGGGAGTTCTCACCCCTCCACTTT
TRBJ1-1 - TRBV9 CASSQLIQGTEAFF TGTGCCAGCAGCCAACTCATACAGGGAACTGAAGCTTTCTTT
TRBJ2-3 TRBD2 TRBV5-1 CASSSRRLAGVHGTDTQYF TGCGCCAGCAGCTCCAGAAGACTAGCCGGAGTTCATGGCACAGATACGCAGTATTTT
TRBJ1-2 - TRBV2 CASNTPREDGYTF TGTGCCAGTAATACCCCGAGGGAAGATGGCTACACCTTC
TRBJ1-2 - TRBV5-1 CASSRGHTLNYGYTF TGCGCCAGCAGCCGGGGACATACCCTTAACTATGGCTACACCTTC
TRBJ1-1 TRBD1 TRBV9 CASSPLRGGRTEAFF TGTGCCAGCAGCCCCTTGAGAGGGGGCAGGACTGAAGCTTTCTTT
TRBJ1-5 - TRBV6-1 CASSTRLSRPQHF TGTGCCAGCAGTACACGACTTAGTAGGCCCCAGCATTTT
TRBJ1-4 - TRBV18 CASSPRWGEKLFF TGTGCCAGCTCACCACGGTGGGGCGAAAAACTGTTTTTT
TRBJ1-5 TRBD1 TRBV19 CATSTTGVRYSNQPQHF TGTGCCACAAGCACCACAGGGGTACGCTATAGCAATCAGCCCCAGCATTTT